This T cell receptor beta chain was retrieved from a study of blood T cells in healthy people across ages. In the case of this clonotype: The antigen is unknown.

Sample-barcoded 5' priming and a J-beta primer mix drove a second PCR of about 7 to 12 cycles. Unique molecular identifiers of 12 random nucleotides labeled each cDNA. TCRdb recomputed calls from the 5' RACE reads with MiXCR, one row per CDR3 protein. This sample has around 1,000,000 distinct CDR3 sequences, with roughly two fifths found just once. Study observations and caveats: Versus aged donors, long-lived donors had higher diversity and more naive CD4+ cells. In these data, TCR beta diversity tracked strongly with naive T cell percentage. Diversity of TCR beta per million T cells declined in a roughly linear way with age.

There are 14 residues in the CDR3. The V and J ends lost 0 bases and 1 base respectively, with 4 bases between them. From germline, CDR1 is SGHRS and CDR2 YFSETQ. The chain joins TRBV5-1 to TRBJ2-2; D remains unclear. Sequences were obtained from blood. This sequence originates from a man aged 18 to 30 in good health. The CDR3 sequence is CASSLAMNTGELFF. As DNA, the CDR3 is TGCGCCAGCAGCTTGGCAATGAACACCGGGGAGCTGTTTTTT.